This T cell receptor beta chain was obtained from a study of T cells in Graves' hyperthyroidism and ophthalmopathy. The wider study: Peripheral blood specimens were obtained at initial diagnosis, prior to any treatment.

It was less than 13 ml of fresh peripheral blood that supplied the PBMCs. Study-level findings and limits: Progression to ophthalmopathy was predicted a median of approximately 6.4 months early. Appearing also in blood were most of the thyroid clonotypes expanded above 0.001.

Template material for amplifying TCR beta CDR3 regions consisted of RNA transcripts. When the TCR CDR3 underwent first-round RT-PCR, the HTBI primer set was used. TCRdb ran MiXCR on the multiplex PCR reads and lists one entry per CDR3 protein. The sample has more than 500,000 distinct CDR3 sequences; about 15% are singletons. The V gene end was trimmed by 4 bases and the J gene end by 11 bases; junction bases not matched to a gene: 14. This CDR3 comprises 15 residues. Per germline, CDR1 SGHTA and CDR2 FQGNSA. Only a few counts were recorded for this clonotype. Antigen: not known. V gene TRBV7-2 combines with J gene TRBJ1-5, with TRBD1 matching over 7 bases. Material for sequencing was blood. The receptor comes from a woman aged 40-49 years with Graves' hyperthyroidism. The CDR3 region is CASSWDSATGGAQHF. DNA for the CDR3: TGTGCCAGCAGCTGGGACAGCGCGACGGGGGGGGCCCAGCATTTT.